This TCR beta chain came from a study of read filtering for tumor transcriptome and immune sequencing. Study-wide context: IR-seq gave about 4 to 10.27 million TCR reads per sample; RNA-seq gave about 80 to 1273.

This clonotype was seen many times. The antigen is undetermined. Findings of the study overall: About 77% of IR-seq clonotypes had a single read, yet these held about 3.5% of reads.

The library was built from about 0.4 ug RNA with molecular barcoded adaptors for alpha/delta and beta/gamma chains. TCRdb ran MiXCR on the reads and lists one entry per CDR3 protein. The data contain roughly 46,000 distinct CDR3 sequences, over 9.5% of them singletons. With 6 bases clipped from V and 5 bases from J, the junction kept 12 bases outside the gene matches. The CDR3 has 16 amino acids. The germline gives CDR1 MNHEY, CDR2 SVGAGI. The sample was a population of CD138-negative cells sorted from bone marrow. This TCR was recovered from a donor aged 40 or older with multiple myeloma. The V gene is TRBV6-5, the J gene TRBJ2-5, with 10 bases matching TRBD2. The CDR3 bases are TGTGCCAGCAGCCGACCGGATAGCGGGAGGATTGAGACCCAGTACTTC. This encodes CASSRPDSGRIETQYF.